These T cell receptor beta chains were read from a single sample in a study of blood T cell repertoires in COVID-19. Profiled with immunoSEQ multiplex PCR; TCRdb holds only in-frame clones, not every one. This table holds roughly 410,000 clones, around 91% found once. Specimen: peripheral blood. The receptors were gathered from a woman between 40 and 50 years old with COVID-19, enrolled during active disease. CDR3s include the opening cysteine and the closing phenylalanine or tryptophan. The D gene is left open where the match is weak. Some rows mark clone size as missing; the rest say once, few, many or name a class of expanded clone.

clone_size: few; j_call: TRBJ2-7; d_call: .; v_call: TRBV7-9; cdr3_nt: TGTGCCAGCAGCTCCCATTCCAGGGAAGGGGACGAGCAGTACTTC; cdr3_aa: CASSSHSREGDEQYF
clone_size: once; j_call: TRBJ1-1; d_call: .; v_call: TRBV3-1/TRBV3-2; cdr3_nt: TGTGCCAGCAGCCAAGAACAGGACACTGAAGCTTTCTTT; cdr3_aa: CASSQEQDTEAFF
clone_size: .; j_call: TRBJ1-2; d_call: TRBD1; v_call: TRBV9; cdr3_nt: TGTGCCAGCAGCGAGGAATCAGACAGGGGTGGCTACACCTTC; cdr3_aa: CASSEESDRGGYTF
clone_size: .; j_call: TRBJ2-5; d_call: TRBD2; v_call: TRBV20-1; cdr3_nt: TGCAGTGCTAGTGGCGGGGGGGTCCAAGAGACCCAGTACTTC; cdr3_aa: CSASGGGVQETQYF
clone_size: .; j_call: TRBJ1-5; d_call: .; v_call: TRBV7-9; cdr3_nt: TGTGCCAGCAGCTTATTAGCTAATCAGCCCCAGCATTTT; cdr3_aa: CASSLLANQPQHF
clone_size: .; j_call: TRBJ1-2; d_call: TRBD1; v_call: TRBV24-1; cdr3_nt: TGTGCCACCCGACAGGGGGCGGACTATGGCTACACCTTC; cdr3_aa: CATRQGADYGYTF
clone_size: .; j_call: TRBJ1-5; d_call: .; v_call: TRBV6-5; cdr3_nt: TGTGCCAGCAGCCCCAAAATACAGGCCAATCAGCCCCAGCATTTT; cdr3_aa: CASSPKIQANQPQHF
clone_size: .; j_call: TRBJ2-2; d_call: .; v_call: TRBV7-3; cdr3_nt: TGTGCCAGCAGCCGCGCGGTAGCTGGGTCCGGGGAGCTGTTTTTT; cdr3_aa: CASSRAVAGSGELFF
clone_size: .; j_call: TRBJ1-3; d_call: TRBD1; v_call: TRBV7-6; cdr3_nt: TGTGCCAGCAGCCAGGGGACAGTGGGAAACACCATATATTTT; cdr3_aa: CASSQGTVGNTIYF
clone_size: once; j_call: TRBJ1-6; d_call: TRBD1; v_call: TRBV5-6; cdr3_nt: TGTGCCAGCAGCACCTTGGACAGGGACTCACCCCTCCACTTT; cdr3_aa: CASSTLDRDSPLHF
clone_size: .; j_call: TRBJ2-3; d_call: .; v_call: TRBV7-2; cdr3_nt: TGTGCCAGCAGCTTAAAGACAGGTAGCACAGATACGCAGTATTTT; cdr3_aa: CASSLKTGSTDTQYF
clone_size: once; j_call: TRBJ1-2; d_call: TRBD1; v_call: TRBV28; cdr3_nt: TGTGCCAGCATGCGAGGACAGGGGTCAGGTGGCTACACCTTC; cdr3_aa: CASMRGQGSGGYTF
clone_size: once; j_call: TRBJ1-2; d_call: TRBD1; v_call: TRBV5-6; cdr3_nt: TGTGCCAGCAGCTTGTACAGGGGGCCCGGCTACACCTTC; cdr3_aa: CASSLYRGPGYTF
clone_size: .; j_call: TRBJ1-1; d_call: .; v_call: TRBV28; cdr3_nt: TGTGCCAGCATCCCCGGACAGATGAACACTGAAGCTTTCTTT; cdr3_aa: CASIPGQMNTEAFF
clone_size: .; j_call: TRBJ2-7; d_call: TRBD1; v_call: TRBV28; cdr3_nt: TGTGCCAGCATAAAACCCCCCGGGACAGGGGTCGGGGAGCAGTACTTC; cdr3_aa: CASIKPPGTGVGEQYF
clone_size: .; j_call: TRBJ1-5; d_call: .; v_call: TRBV20-1; cdr3_nt: TGCAGTGCTAGTTCAGGGAATCAGCCCCAGCATTTT; cdr3_aa: CSASSGNQPQHF
clone_size: .; j_call: TRBJ2-7; d_call: .; v_call: TRBV27; cdr3_nt: TGTGCCAGCAGTTCGACAGGGAGGGAGCAGTACTTC; cdr3_aa: CASSSTGREQYF
clone_size: .; j_call: TRBJ1-4; d_call: TRBD1; v_call: TRBV19; cdr3_nt: TGTGCCAGTAGCCCGGGACAGCTTAATGAAAAACTGTTTTTT; cdr3_aa: CASSPGQLNEKLFF
clone_size: .; j_call: TRBJ2-1; d_call: TRBD2; v_call: TRBV7-9; cdr3_nt: TGTGCCAGCAGCTTCGACAGGGACGGCGGGAGGGCCCTCTACAATGAGCAGTTCTTC; cdr3_aa: CASSFDRDGGRALYNEQFF
clone_size: .; j_call: TRBJ1-2; d_call: TRBD1; v_call: TRBV28; cdr3_nt: TGTGCCAGCAGACCTACAGGGGGGAGGCTCTATGGCTACACCTTC; cdr3_aa: CASRPTGGRLYGYTF
clone_size: .; j_call: TRBJ1-4; d_call: .; v_call: TRBV6-5; cdr3_nt: TGTGCCAGCAGTCCAGGGAGGGGGGGTGAAAAACTGTTTTTT; cdr3_aa: CASSPGRGGEKLFF
clone_size: few; j_call: TRBJ1-5; d_call: .; v_call: TRBV10-3; cdr3_nt: TGTGCCATCAGTGAGTCTTTAGAGCCCCAGCATTTT; cdr3_aa: CAISESLEPQHF
clone_size: few; j_call: TRBJ1-1; d_call: .; v_call: TRBV3-1/TRBV3-2; cdr3_nt: TGTGCCAGCAGCCGTCGAGGGGGGAGGGAAAGGGACACTGAAGCTTTCTTT; cdr3_aa: CASSRRGGRERDTEAFF
clone_size: .; j_call: TRBJ2-2; d_call: TRBD2; v_call: TRBV30; cdr3_nt: TGTGCCTGGCCCGGGACTAGCGGGAGTGGTAACGGGGAGCTGTTTTTT; cdr3_aa: CAWPGTSGSGNGELFF
clone_size: .; j_call: TRBJ1-1; d_call: TRBD1; v_call: TRBV10-3; cdr3_nt: TGTGCCATCAGGGGAGCGGGACAGGGGACCACTGAAGCTTTCTTT; cdr3_aa: CAIRGAGQGTTEAFF
clone_size: .; j_call: TRBJ2-7; d_call: TRBD1; v_call: TRBV7-2; cdr3_nt: TGTGCCAGCAGCCGGGACAGAACCACCTCCTACGAGCAGTACTTC; cdr3_aa: CASSRDRTTSYEQYF
clone_size: .; j_call: TRBJ2-7; d_call: .; v_call: TRBV2; cdr3_nt: TGTGCCAGCAGTGAGGTATTTCAGGGTGGCCAGTACTTC; cdr3_aa: CASSEVFQGGQYF
clone_size: many; j_call: TRBJ2-7; d_call: TRBD2; v_call: TRBV2; cdr3_nt: TGTGCCAGCAGTGAACTAGCGGGTTACGAGCAGTACTTC; cdr3_aa: CASSELAGYEQYF
clone_size: .; j_call: TRBJ2-3; d_call: TRBD1; v_call: TRBV9; cdr3_nt: TGTGCCAGCAGCGACCACAGGGGAACCACAGATACGCAGTATTTT; cdr3_aa: CASSDHRGTTDTQYF
clone_size: .; j_call: TRBJ2-7; d_call: .; v_call: TRBV5-6; cdr3_nt: TGTGCCAGCAGCTTGGTAGGCCAGGGGGGCCACGAGCAGTACTTC; cdr3_aa: CASSLVGQGGHEQYF
clone_size: .; j_call: TRBJ2-1; d_call: TRBD2; v_call: TRBV6-6; cdr3_nt: TGTGCCAGCAGTCCGAGACTAGCGGGAGACAATGAGCAGTTCTTC; cdr3_aa: CASSPRLAGDNEQFF
clone_size: few; j_call: TRBJ1-4; d_call: TRBD1; v_call: TRBV7-2; cdr3_nt: TGTGCCAGCAGCTTAGACAGGGGAGCTAATGAAAAACTGTTTTTT; cdr3_aa: CASSLDRGANEKLFF
clone_size: .; j_call: TRBJ1-1; d_call: .; v_call: TRBV2; cdr3_nt: TGTGCCAGCAGTATCCTCCCCAAGGGCAGGGGTAGTACTGAAGCTTTCTTT; cdr3_aa: CASSILPKGRGSTEAFF
clone_size: .; j_call: TRBJ1-6; d_call: TRBD1; v_call: TRBV6-5; cdr3_nt: TGTGCCAGCAGTTACTCGTGGACAGGAGAATCACCCCTCCACTTT; cdr3_aa: CASSYSWTGESPLHF
clone_size: .; j_call: TRBJ1-5; d_call: TRBD1; v_call: TRBV28; cdr3_nt: TGTGCCAGCAGTTTGCAGGGGGCTGGTCAGCCCCAGCATTTT; cdr3_aa: CASSLQGAGQPQHF
clone_size: .; j_call: TRBJ2-3; d_call: .; v_call: TRBV29-1; cdr3_nt: TGCAGCGCCCGGGGTGGGTTTGCTAGCACAGATACGCAGTATTTT; cdr3_aa: CSARGGFASTDTQYF
clone_size: .; j_call: TRBJ1-4; d_call: .; v_call: TRBV29-1; cdr3_nt: TGCAGCGCTCTCCGGGATCCCCTCGAAAAACTGTTTTTT; cdr3_aa: CSALRDPLEKLFF
clone_size: .; j_call: TRBJ2-6; d_call: .; v_call: TRBV18; cdr3_nt: TGTGCCAGCTCGGTAGACTCTGGGGCCAACGTCCTGACTTTC; cdr3_aa: CASSVDSGANVLTF
clone_size: .; j_call: TRBJ1-5; d_call: TRBD1; v_call: TRBV7-9; cdr3_nt: TGTGCCAGCAGCTTAGGGGCCGGGACAGGGATTCGTCAGCCCCAGCATTTT; cdr3_aa: CASSLGAGTGIRQPQHF
clone_size: .; j_call: TRBJ2-2; d_call: TRBD2; v_call: TRBV25-1; cdr3_nt: TGTGCCAGCAGTGCCACTAGCGGGGAGAACACCGGGGAGCTGTTTTTT; cdr3_aa: CASSATSGENTGELFF
clone_size: .; j_call: TRBJ2-5; d_call: TRBD2; v_call: TRBV7-9; cdr3_nt: TGTGCCAGCAGCTCCCACCCGGGGGGGGTTGGGCAAGAGACCCAGTACTTC; cdr3_aa: CASSSHPGGVGQETQYF
clone_size: .; j_call: TRBJ1-2; d_call: .; v_call: TRBV19; cdr3_nt: TGTGCCAGTACCCTAGGCGGACAGTACTATGGCTACACCTTC; cdr3_aa: CASTLGGQYYGYTF
clone_size: .; j_call: TRBJ1-2; d_call: .; v_call: TRBV28; cdr3_nt: TGTGCCAGCAGTTTACCTAACCCGGGGGACGCTTATGGCTACACCTTC; cdr3_aa: CASSLPNPGDAYGYTF
clone_size: .; j_call: TRBJ2-3; d_call: TRBD1; v_call: TRBV19; cdr3_nt: TGTGCCAGTAGTATAAGAGGACAGGGGCGAAGGTCTAGCACAGATACGCAGTATTTT; cdr3_aa: CASSIRGQGRRSSTDTQYF
clone_size: .; j_call: TRBJ1-1; d_call: .; v_call: TRBV6-5; cdr3_nt: TGTGCCAGCAGTTACCCAGGTGGATCCGGGGACACTGAAGCTTTCTTT; cdr3_aa: CASSYPGGSGDTEAFF